The T cell receptor beta chain under discussion was sequenced for a study of T cell clones after liver transplantation. Study details: TCRbeta sequencing after a pre-transplant mixed lymphocyte reaction identified graft-donor-reactive clones, later tracked in post-transplant blood. Patients counted as tolerant after at least one year off all immunosuppression, enzymes not exceeding twice normal.

Unstimulated PBMCs were sorted into CD3+CD4+ and CD3+CD8+ populations. Assay: immunoSEQ multiplex PCR; the TCRdb copy retains only in-frame clones and omits some. In the table there are more than 8,000 clones, nearly 80% of which are singletons. Germline V gives CDR1 SGHRS, CDR2 YFSETQ. Between the trimmed V and J ends, which lost 4 bases and 2 bases, there was a span of 17 bases. This CDR3 comprises 16 residues. This TCR derives from a human donor who received a liver transplant. The material was CD8+ T cells from blood, obtained before liver transplant. The J gene is TRBJ2-3, the V gene TRBV5-1, with D unclear. Here the CDR3 DNA reads TGCGCCAGCAGCCAACGTCGAGGCCTTTACACAGATACGCAGTATTTT. This translates into CASSQRRGLYTDTQYF.